Presented here are 20 T cell receptor beta chains from one specimen sequenced in a study of cytomegalovirus exposure and HLA in healthy donors (dated by TCRdb to 2016 to 2017). The library was produced with the immunoSEQ multiplex PCR assay. Imported from immuneACCESS, the table was reduced by TCRdb to in-frame sequences with V and J called. These copies leave out some clones; in studies compared against another copy, an unresolved V gene accounts for under half, and the cause of the remainder is not known. A total of tens of thousands of clones appear in this sample, under 95% of them only once. The ten largest clones represent more than 1% of the sample. The sequencing input was PBMCs. The receptors derive from a man aged 18 to 29 in good health and CMV-seronegative.

The chain recombines TRBV7-8 with TRBJ2-7; a weak D match, TRBD2 (6 bases). This CDR3 comprises 15 residues. Per the germline V gene, CDR1 is SGHVS and CDR2 is FQNEAQ. Trimming left V 3 bases short and J 2 bases short, with 14 bases between. In DNA, the CDR3 is TGTGCCAGCAGCTTTGGAGGGCAGGCGACCTACGAGCAGTACTTC. This gives the protein CASSFGGQATYEQYF.

This clone was seen a single time. The CDR3 sequence is CASSLGEGSASNEAFF. The CDR3 coding sequence is TGTGCCAGCAGCTTAGGAGAGGGTAGTGCGTCGAATGAAGCTTTCTTT. The chain employs TRBV7-6 and TRBJ1-1; D is unclear. The CDR3 is 16 residues long. Looked up from germline, CDR1 is SGHVS and CDR2 is FNYEAQ. V lost 1 base to trimming and J lost 7 bases, with 19 bases between them.

The genes are TRBV5-1 and TRBJ1-4; tentative D call: TRBD1 (6 bases). The CDR3 has 15 amino acids. V gave up 3 bases and J gave up 5 bases, with 14 bases separating them. Germline CDR1 reads SGHRS; CDR2 reads YFSETQ. CDR3 DNA: TGCGCCAGCAGCTCCGACGGACAGATCAATGAAAAACTGTTTTTT. It is translated as CASSSDGQINEKLFF.

The gene calls are TRBV28 and TRBJ2-7, with D uncertain. This CDR3 comprises 13 residues. Between the trimmed V and J ends, which lost 3 bases and 0 bases, there was a span of 6 bases. Looked up from germline, CDR1 is MDHEN and CDR2 is SYDVKM. CDR3 in DNA: TGTGCCAGCAGTTTGCGGTCCTCCTACGAGCAGTACTTC. Its protein product is CASSLRSSYEQYF.

This chain uses TRBV29-1 with TRBJ1-1; the match to TRBD1 covers 7 bases. The CDR3 spans 12 residues. J gave up 4 bases and V 4 bases, and 3 bases lay outside the gene matches. From germline, CDR1 is SQVTM and CDR2 ANQGSEA. The CDR3 DNA follows: TGCAGCGTTGGACAGGGAGGCACTGAAGCTTTCTTT. Its translation is CSVGQGGTEAFF.

The chain has TRBV7-2 and TRBJ2-3; 9 bases match TRBD2. This CDR3 spans 15 amino acids. V gave up 5 bases and J gave up 6 bases; unmatched junction bases: 9. The V gene's germline CDR1 is SGHTA and CDR2 FQGNSA. CDR3 in DNA: TGTGCCAGCAGCCCCCAGGGACTAGCTATGGATACGCAGTATTTT. The encoded protein is CASSPQGLAMDTQYF.

Turning to this clone: The junction does not match germline at one end; this may be a read error. The CDR3 DNA reads TGTGCCAGCACTTTAGGGGGGTCCTACGAGCAGTACTTC. Translated: CASTLGGSYEQYF. The chain uses TRBV28 and TRBJ2-7; possibly TRBD1 or TRBD2 for D (6 bases each). CDR3 length equals 13 residues. Germline values: CDR1 MDHEN, CDR2 SYDVKM.

The chain links TRBV6-6 to TRBJ2-7; 8 nucleotides agree with TRBD1. The CDR3 sequence is 13 residues long. V was pared by 4 bases and J by 2 bases, with 1 base of the junction left unmatched. Germline-derived CDR1 and CDR2 are MNHNY and SVGAGI (reference sequence). The CDR3 spells CASSLDRAYEQYF. The CDR3 DNA reads as TGTGCCAGCAGTTTGGACAGGGCCTACGAGCAGTACTTC.

Notes on this clone: The sample has other DNA sequences that encode this CDR3 too. This sequence joins TRBV18 and TRBJ2-7; 11 nucleotides match TRBD2. The CDR3 has 15 residues. Trimming cost V 2 bases and J 1 base; bases outside gene matches: 1. Germline V CDR1 and CDR2: KGHSH, LQKENI. DNA of the CDR3: TGTGCCAGCTCACCAGGGACTAGCGGTTCCTACGAGCAGTACTTC. Its translation is CASSPGTSGSYEQYF.

The chain carries TRBV10-3 and TRBJ2-2, with 8 bases matching TRBD1. Germline V gene data show CDR1 as ENHRY and CDR2 as SYGVKD. CDR3 length: 14 residues. The V segment lost 10 bases and the J segment 1 base; nucleotides outside the gene matches: 5. Written as DNA, the CDR3 is TGTGCCACACAGGGGGAGAGGAACACCGGGGAGCTGTTTTTT. Protein sequence: CATQGERNTGELFF.

This clone turned up a few times. The V and J genes are TRBV11-2 and TRBJ1-5; D uncertain. This CDR3 comprises 15 residues. V lost 1 base and J 1 base, leaving 8 bases between the germline ends. Germline CDR1 is SGHAT and CDR2 is FQNNGV. In DNA form, the CDR3 reads TGTGCCAGCAGCTTAGCAAGCGGCAGCAATCAGCCCCAGCATTTT. Translating gives CASSLASGSNQPQHF.

The CDR3 loop is CASSYSARGPYGYTF. The CDR3 region has the DNA TGTGCCAGCAGTTACTCGGCCAGGGGCCCATATGGCTACACCTTC. V is TRBV6-5 and J is TRBJ1-2; D may be TRBD1 (6 bases). CDR3 size: 15 residues. V shed 0 bases and J shed 5 bases, with 13 bases lying between them. The germline V gene has CDR1 MNHEY and CDR2 SVGAGI.

Only one count was recorded for this clone. V usage is TRBV30 and J usage is TRBJ1-1; D not resolved. Trimming shortened V by 0 bases and J by 2 bases, and 16 bases separated the two germline ends. CDR3 length: 16 amino acids. Germline V gives CDR1 GTSNPN, CDR2 SVGIG (reference sequence). The DNA of the CDR3 is TGTGCCTGGAGTGTCGCCGGGGTAGGGAGAAACACTGAAGCTTTCTTT. This translates into CAWSVAGVGRNTEAFF.

V and J are TRBV9 and TRBJ2-2, with a possible D match to TRBD1 (6 bases). The CDR3 totals 14 residues. From germline, CDR1 is SGDLS and CDR2 YYNGEE. V dropped 5 bases and J dropped 2 bases, with 10 bases sitting between them. As DNA, the CDR3 is TGTGCCAGCAGTACAGGGACCAACACCGGGGAGCTGTTTTTT. This translates into CASSTGTNTGELFF.

This chain joins TRBV2 and TRBJ2-2, with TRBD2 matching over 14 bases. V dropped 7 bases and J dropped 6; count of bases not matched to a gene: 4. Germline CDR1 and CDR2: SNHLY and FYNNEI. This CDR3 contains 15 residues. This chain's CDR3 is CASKGTSGSSGELFF. Written as DNA, the CDR3 is TGTGCCAGCAAAGGGACTAGCGGGAGTTCCGGGGAGCTGTTTTTT.

V is TRBV7-6 and J is TRBJ1-5; D call uncertain. The germline V gene encodes CDR1 SGHVS and CDR2 FNYEAQ. CDR3 length: 13 amino acids. V was cut by 6 bases and J by 5 bases, with 11 bases left in between. CDR3 nucleotides: TGTGCCAGCAGTTTAAGCCGCTATCAGCCCCAGCATTTT. Protein: CASSLSRYQPQHF. The full variable domain, in which reference TRBV7-6 and TRBJ1-5 provide the parts outside the CDR3, is GAGVSQSPRYKVTKRGQDVALRCDPISGHVSLYWYRQALGQGPEFLTYFNYEAQQDKSGLPNDRFSAERPEGSISTLTIQRTEQRDSAMYRCASSLSRYQPQHFGDGTRLSIL.

The rearrangement joins TRBV5-1 to TRBJ2-1; 7 bases align to TRBD2. Germline trimming cut 0 bases from V and 4 bases from J; bases unmatched to any gene: 4. In germline, CDR1 is SGHRS, CDR2 YFSETQ. The CDR3 contains 15 residues. The CDR3 loop reads CASSLESGTYNEQFF. In DNA, the CDR3 is TGCGCCAGCAGCTTGGAAAGCGGGACGTACAATGAGCAGTTCTTC.

V usage is TRBV6-5 and J usage is TRBJ2-1; no firm D call. The CDR3 runs 15 residues. Germline lookup yields CDR1 MNHEY and CDR2 SVGAGI. Trimming stripped 0 bases from V and 7 bases from J, with 13 bases between. In DNA, the CDR3 is TGTGCCAGCAGTTACTCCCGGGTTCTTAGGAATGAGCAGTTCTTC. Translation: CASSYSRVLRNEQFF.

The CDR3 sequence is CASSGTSGINEQFF. The CDR3 bases are TGTGCCAGCAGTGGGACTAGCGGGATTAATGAGCAGTTCTTC. The gene calls are TRBV6-1 and TRBJ2-1, with 12 bases lining up with TRBD2. The germline CDR1 and CDR2 sequences are MNHNS and SASEGT. Trimming cost V 4 bases and J 7 bases; bases outside gene matches: 2. This CDR3 has 14 amino acids.

The chain combines TRBV28 with TRBJ2-7, with 7 positions matching TRBD1. CDR3 length: 15 amino acids. CDR1 and CDR2 from the germline V gene are MDHEN and SYDVKM. V lost 5 bases to trimming and J lost 4 bases; unmatched junction nucleotides: 11. Here the CDR3 DNA reads TGTGCCAGCAGTCTAACTCCGGGACAGCAATACGAGCAGTACTTC. Residues: CASSLTPGQQYEQYF.